Listed below are T cell receptor beta chains from one sample, sequenced in a study of neurological immune-mediated disorders. TCRdb reprocessed the 5' RACE reads with MiXCR, giving one entry per CDR3 protein. This table holds about 36,000 distinct CDR3 sequences, around a tenth found once. Sequences were obtained from PBMCs. The receptors stem from a woman in her twenties or thirties with HTLV-1-associated myelopathy (HAM/TSP). The CDR3 runs from the conserved cysteine through the conserved F or W. D genes are given only for firm matches. Expanded clones get a size class; other rows say once, few or many, or leave the size out.

J gene | CDR3 length | V gene | clone size | D gene | CDR3 protein | CDR3 DNA
TRBJ1-2 | 13 | TRBV20-1 | many | - | CSAPDSLNYGYTF | TGCAGTGCTCCGGACAGCCTTAACTATGGCTACACCTTC
TRBJ2-4 | 14 | TRBV20-1 | - | TRBD1 | CSAGLLRQGDIQYF | TGCAGTGCTGGTCTCTTGAGACAGGGGGACATTCAGTACTTC
TRBJ2-2 | 15 | TRBV5-1 | many | - | CASSDPGQHTGELFF | TGCGCCAGCAGCGACCCGGGACAACACACCGGGGAGCTGTTTTTT
TRBJ1-5 | 19 | TRBV5-1 | many | - | CASSLGVLTRQEEYQPQHF | TGCGCCAGCAGCTTGGGGGTCCTCACCCGACAGGAGGAGTATCAGCCCCAGCATTTT
TRBJ1-1 | 14 | TRBV5-1 | many | - | CASSFTGMNTEAFF | TGCGCCAGCAGCTTTACAGGGATGAACACTGAAGCTTTCTTT
TRBJ1-2 | 12 | TRBV20-1 | many | - | CSARQGGYGYTF | TGCAGTGCTAGACAGGGAGGCTATGGCTACACCTTC
TRBJ2-3 | 16 | TRBV20-1 | many | TRBD2 | CSATQRGATSTDTQYF | TGCAGTGCTACCCAGCGGGGGGCAACTAGCACAGATACGCAGTATTTT
TRBJ1-1 | 17 | TRBV9 | many | - | CASSVALQDPRDTEAFF | TGTGCCAGCAGCGTAGCTCTCCAGGACCCCAGGGACACTGAAGCTTTCTTT
TRBJ1-2 | 14 | TRBV20-1 | many | - | CSARVPGIPYGYTF | TGCAGTGCTAGAGTTCCTGGAATACCCTATGGCTACACCTTC
TRBJ2-7 | 12 | TRBV3-1 | many | - | CASSLGLYEQYF | TGTGCCAGCAGCCTGGGACTCTACGAGCAGTACTTC
TRBJ2-1 | 14 | TRBV5-1 | many | - | CASSQFGLDNEQFF | TGCGCCAGCAGCCAGTTCGGACTCGACAATGAGCAGTTCTTC
TRBJ2-3 | 15 | TRBV20-1 | many | TRBD2 | CSARKLAGDTDTQYF | TGCAGTGCTAGAAAACTAGCGGGGGACACAGATACGCAGTATTTT
TRBJ1-4 | 14 | TRBV12-3/TRBV12-4 | - | - | CASGTFDTNEKLFF | TGTGCCAGCGGGACCTTTGACACTAATGAAAAACTGTTTTTT
TRBJ1-2 | 11 | TRBV20-1 | many | TRBD1 | CSARDGTGDTF | TGCAGTGCTAGAGATGGGACAGGGGACACCTTC
TRBJ1-6 | 15 | TRBV5-1 | many | - | CASSLAEGEVSPLHF | TGCGCCAGCAGCTTGGCCGAGGGGGAAGTGTCACCCCTCCACTTT
TRBJ2-7 | 15 | TRBV6-1 | many | TRBD1 | CASSEDRGGSYEQYF | TGTGCCAGCAGTGAGGACAGGGGGGGCTCCTACGAGCAGTACTTC
TRBJ1-2 | 11 | TRBV20-1 | - | - | CSARRDYGYTF | TGCAGTGCTAGAAGGGACTATGGCTACACCTTC
TRBJ2-1 | 14 | TRBV29-1 | many | - | CSVALLVSYNEQFF | TGCAGCGTTGCCCTACTAGTCTCCTACAATGAGCAGTTCTTC
TRBJ2-6 | 18 | TRBV20-1 | many | - | CSASAGSSTSSGANVLTF | TGCAGTGCTAGCGCTGGGTCGTCAACGAGCTCTGGGGCCAACGTCCTGACTTTC
TRBJ1-4 | 15 | TRBV6-6 | many | - | CASSYGVDVTEKLFF | TGTGCCAGCAGTTACGGGGTTGATGTAACTGAAAAACTGTTTTTT
TRBJ2-3 | 14 | TRBV18 | - | - | CASSPPGSTDTQYF | TGTGCCAGCTCACCACCGGGCAGCACAGATACGCAGTATTTT
TRBJ1-2 | 15 | TRBV20-1 | many | TRBD1 | CSARARQGRSYGYTF | TGCAGTGCTAGAGCCCGACAGGGACGCTCCTATGGCTACACCTTC
TRBJ1-6 | 18 | TRBV20-1 | many | TRBD1 | CSASSGTGDSRYNSPLHF | TGCAGTGCTAGTAGCGGGACAGGTGATTCTCGCTATAATTCACCCCTCCACTTT
TRBJ2-7 | 15 | TRBV20-1 | many | - | CSARDDRHLTYEQYF | TGCAGTGCTAGAGACGACAGGCACTTAACCTACGAGCAGTACTTC
TRBJ2-3 | 12 | TRBV7-9 | many | - | CASSFEWDTQYF | TGTGCCAGCAGCTTTGAATGGGATACGCAGTATTTT
TRBJ2-7 | 15 | TRBV20-1 | many | - | CSARTLWAPSYEQYF | TGCAGTGCTAGGACCTTGTGGGCTCCTTCCTACGAGCAGTACTTC
TRBJ1-2 | 16 | TRBV5-1 | many | - | CASSLDDGATDYGYTF | TGCGCCAGCAGCTTGGATGACGGGGCTACTGACTATGGCTACACCTTC
TRBJ2-3 | 13 | TRBV20-1 | many | - | CSARDPQLDTQYF | TGCAGTGCTAGAGATCCACAGCTAGATACGCAGTATTTT
TRBJ1-6 | 16 | TRBV6-5 | many | - | CASSYLGRELGSPLHF | TGTGCCAGCAGTTATTTGGGGAGAGAACTGGGGTCACCCCTCCACTTT
TRBJ2-1 | 11 | TRBV10-2 | - | - | CAAGSYNEQFF | TGCGCCGCCGGTAGCTACAATGAGCAGTTCTTC
TRBJ1-2 | 15 | TRBV3-1 | many | - | CASSQGGAKNYGYTF | TGTGCCAGCAGCCAAGGTGGAGCAAAGAACTATGGCTACACCTTC
TRBJ2-2 | 17 | TRBV7-9 | many | - | CASRTPPGGSNTGELFF | TGTGCCAGCAGAACTCCCCCCGGGGGATCGAACACCGGGGAGCTGTTTTTT
TRBJ2-1 | 15 | TRBV6-4 | medium-sized | TRBD1 | CASSARTGTPNEQFF | TGTGCCAGCAGTGCCCGGACAGGGACCCCCAATGAGCAGTTCTTC
TRBJ1-5 | 13 | TRBV12-3/TRBV12-4 | many | TRBD1 | CASRRGHDQPQHF | TGTGCCAGCAGAAGGGGGCACGATCAGCCCCAGCATTTT
TRBJ1-5 | 14 | TRBV28 | - | - | CASSYASGNHPQHF | TGTGCCAGCAGTTATGCTTCTGGCAATCACCCCCAGCATTTT
TRBJ2-3 | 14 | TRBV9 | many | - | CASSVEGVTDTQYF | TGTGCCAGCAGCGTAGAGGGGGTCACAGATACGCAGTATTTT
TRBJ2-3 | 12 | TRBV7-2 | many | - | CASSRSVDTQYF | TGTGCCAGCAGCCGATCTGTGGATACGCAGTATTTT
TRBJ2-3 | 16 | TRBV12-3/TRBV12-4 | many | TRBD2 | CASSSGLAGDADTQYF | TGTGCCAGCAGCTCTGGACTAGCGGGGGATGCAGATACGCAGTATTTT
TRBJ2-3 | 11 | TRBV20-1 | many | - | CSAREQNTQYF | TGCAGTGCTAGAGAACAGAATACGCAGTATTTT
TRBJ2-1 | 17 | TRBV4-2 | many | TRBD2 | CASSQEGIAGPPHEQFF | TGTGCCAGCAGCCAAGAGGGAATAGCGGGGCCCCCCCATGAGCAGTTCTTC
TRBJ1-1 | 15 | TRBV5-4 | many | - | CASRLQVDMNTEAFF | TGTGCCAGCAGGTTACAGGTTGATATGAACACTGAAGCTTTCTTT
TRBJ2-3 | 18 | TRBV5-1 | many | - | CASSHNPLGGGTTDTQYF | TGCGCCAGCAGCCATAACCCTCTGGGGGGTGGAACCACAGATACGCAGTATTTT
TRBJ2-1 | 14 | TRBV20-1 | many | TRBD2 | CSAPQRGNYNEQFF | TGCAGTGCTCCTCAGCGGGGGAACTACAATGAGCAGTTCTTC
TRBJ2-7 | 15 | TRBV27 | many | - | CASSSSGGVLWEQYF | TGTGCCAGCAGTTCCTCCGGAGGGGTTCTGTGGGAGCAGTACTTC
TRBJ1-2 | 13 | TRBV7-9 | many | TRBD1 | CASSLMTGGGYTF | TGTGCCAGCAGCTTAATGACAGGGGGTGGCTACACCTTC
TRBJ2-7 | 14 | TRBV12-3/TRBV12-4 | many | TRBD1 | CASSFRTGAYEQYF | TGTGCCAGCAGTTTTCGGACAGGGGCCTACGAGCAGTACTTC
TRBJ2-4 | 17 | TRBV12-3/TRBV12-4 | many | - | CASSLGAIAGGINIQYF | TGTGCCAGCAGTTTGGGTGCCATAGCTGGGGGGATAAACATTCAGTACTTC
TRBJ1-2 | 15 | TRBV5-1 | once | - | CASSLVRGIYYGYTF | TGCGCCAGCAGCTTGGTGCGGGGTATATACTATGGCTACACCTTC
TRBJ1-2 | 16 | TRBV6-5 | many | - | CASSYSIVAGVYGYTF | TGTGCCAGCAGTTACTCGATTGTGGCAGGAGTATATGGCTACACCTTC
TRBJ2-1 | 16 | TRBV16 | many | - | CASSQRGTTVYNEQFF | TGTGCCAGCAGCCAACGAGGGACCACAGTTTACAATGAGCAGTTCTTC
TRBJ1-4 | 15 | TRBV6-6 | many | TRBD1 | CASSDDRGGNEKLFF | TGTGCCAGCAGTGACGACAGGGGCGGTAATGAAAAACTGTTTTTT
TRBJ2-1 | 14 | TRBV20-1 | many | TRBD2 | CSASSGGIFNEQFF | TGCAGTGCTAGTTCCGGGGGGATTTTTAATGAGCAGTTCTTC
TRBJ2-7 | 22 | TRBV5-1 | - | - | CASSFYICSARDGTSGAYEQYF | -
TRBJ2-3 | 14 | TRBV20-1 | many | - | CSALGQGSTDTQYF | TGCAGTGCCTTGGGGCAGGGTAGCACAGATACGCAGTATTTT
TRBJ2-7 | 12 | TRBV4-2 | few | - | CASSQDAYEQYF | TGTGCCAGCAGCCAAGATGCGTACGAGCAGTACTTC
TRBJ1-5 | 20 | TRBV10-2 | many | - | CASSESHRPGRQGYNQPQHF | TGCGCCAGCAGTGAGTCCCACCGGCCAGGAAGACAAGGTTACAATCAGCCCCAGCATTTT
TRBJ1-1 | 13 | TRBV5-1 | many | - | CASSLTMNTEAFF | TGCGCCAGCAGCTTGACGATGAACACTGAAGCTTTCTTT
TRBJ1-5 | 12 | TRBV10-3 | many | - | CAISERDQPQHF | TGTGCCATCAGTGAACGGGATCAGCCCCAGCATTTT
TRBJ2-1 | 15 | TRBV20-1 | many | TRBD2 | CSAGETGLIPNEQFF | TGCAGTGCTGGGGAAACGGGACTAATCCCCAATGAGCAGTTCTTC